This is a list of T cell receptor beta chains from one sample in a study of CD8 T cells in Susac syndrome. TCRdb re-derived calls from the immunoSEQ multiplex PCR reads in MiXCR, one entry per CDR3 protein. The sample carries approximately 180,000 distinct CDR3 sequences, just under 95% recorded once. Sequenced: CD4+ T cells from PBMCs. Receptor source: a human donor with Susac syndrome. Both conserved end residues are trimmed from each CDR3. Only some rows state a clone size, as once, few, many or a class for expanded clones.

abundance: NA
j_gene: TRBJ2-2
v_gene: TRBV29-1
CDR3aa: SYRETGELF

abundance: NA
j_gene: TRBJ2-7
v_gene: TRBV6-2/TRBV6-3
CDR3aa: ASRGPGLREQY

abundance: NA
j_gene: TRBJ2-5
v_gene: TRBV5-1
CDR3aa: ASSLGGDETQY

abundance: NA
j_gene: TRBJ2-2
v_gene: TRBV9
CDR3aa: ASSISGQANTGELF

abundance: NA
j_gene: TRBJ2-3
v_gene: TRBV20-1
CDR3aa: SAPEMGTDTQY

abundance: NA
j_gene: TRBJ2-3
v_gene: TRBV6-5
CDR3aa: ASSTTGLAGITDTQY

abundance: NA
j_gene: TRBJ2-2
v_gene: TRBV10-3
CDR3aa: AIRSQGEVGELF

abundance: NA
j_gene: TRBJ1-2
v_gene: TRBV29-1
CDR3aa: SVTRGPRQGAGDGYT

abundance: NA
j_gene: TRBJ2-7
v_gene: TRBV11-2
CDR3aa: ASSPLQGRGYEQY

abundance: few
j_gene: TRBJ2-5
v_gene: TRBV5-1
CDR3aa: ASSLVSQETQY

abundance: NA
j_gene: TRBJ2-1
v_gene: TRBV19
CDR3aa: ASTSGLAGANNEQF

abundance: NA
j_gene: TRBJ2-7
v_gene: TRBV20-1
CDR3aa: SARVGGTYEQY

abundance: NA
j_gene: TRBJ1-5
v_gene: TRBV5-6
CDR3aa: ASSDGRGDQPQH

abundance: NA
j_gene: TRBJ1-1
v_gene: TRBV7-7
CDR3aa: ASSATSNTEAF

abundance: NA
j_gene: TRBJ1-2
v_gene: TRBV7-2
CDR3aa: ASSLERVDGYT

abundance: NA
j_gene: TRBJ1-1
v_gene: TRBV23-1
CDR3aa: ASSRGCDRENTEAF

abundance: few
j_gene: TRBJ2-7
v_gene: TRBV28
CDR3aa: ASSPTAYEQY

abundance: NA
j_gene: TRBJ1-1
v_gene: TRBV29-1
CDR3aa: SVRTGALNTEAF

abundance: NA
j_gene: TRBJ1-2
v_gene: TRBV30
CDR3aa: ASYGYT

abundance: NA
j_gene: TRBJ2-2
v_gene: TRBV19
CDR3aa: AARGAGTGELF

abundance: NA
j_gene: TRBJ2-3
v_gene: TRBV7-8
CDR3aa: ASSSINTNTQY

abundance: NA
j_gene: TRBJ1-4
v_gene: TRBV7-2
CDR3aa: ASTSMAGGTNEKLF

abundance: NA
j_gene: TRBJ1-4
v_gene: TRBV30
CDR3aa: AWSVSNEKLF

abundance: NA
j_gene: TRBJ2-3
v_gene: TRBV19
CDR3aa: ASSIDLSRKDTDTQY

abundance: NA
j_gene: TRBJ2-1
v_gene: TRBV20-1
CDR3aa: SANKAGRYNEQF

abundance: NA
j_gene: TRBJ2-2
v_gene: TRBV20-1
CDR3aa: SASRGRAGELF

abundance: few
j_gene: TRBJ1-1
v_gene: TRBV18
CDR3aa: ASSSGTGNTEAF

abundance: NA
j_gene: TRBJ2-1
v_gene: TRBV3-1
CDR3aa: ASSPSSGTSVTNEQF

abundance: NA
j_gene: TRBJ2-7
v_gene: TRBV28
CDR3aa: ASWRTGREEQY

abundance: NA
j_gene: TRBJ1-1
v_gene: TRBV3-1
CDR3aa: ASSHLGGQSENTEAF

abundance: NA
j_gene: TRBJ1-2
v_gene: TRBV29-1
CDR3aa: SVEVAGRGFT

abundance: NA
j_gene: TRBJ1-1
v_gene: TRBV18
CDR3aa: ASSPESGRLNSEAF

abundance: NA
j_gene: TRBJ2-2
v_gene: TRBV20-1
CDR3aa: SAPEASGSLSGELF

abundance: NA
j_gene: TRBJ2-1
v_gene: TRBV14
CDR3aa: ASSPRAEYNEQF

abundance: NA
j_gene: TRBJ2-2
v_gene: TRBV5-4
CDR3aa: ASSLHLGELF

abundance: NA
j_gene: TRBJ1-4
v_gene: TRBV30
CDR3aa: AWSGGGNEKLF

abundance: NA
j_gene: TRBJ1-2
v_gene: TRBV7-2
CDR3aa: ASSLFTGTGSPHYGYT

abundance: NA
j_gene: TRBJ2-2
v_gene: TRBV5-1
CDR3aa: ASRNETGNTGELF

abundance: NA
j_gene: TRBJ2-7
v_gene: TRBV25-1
CDR3aa: ASSEWEGGPPNEQY

abundance: NA
j_gene: TRBJ1-5
v_gene: TRBV20-1
CDR3aa: SAREDTNQPQH

abundance: NA
j_gene: TRBJ2-1
v_gene: TRBV19
CDR3aa: ASRDLAGVRNEQF

abundance: NA
j_gene: TRBJ2-3
v_gene: TRBV9
CDR3aa: ASSGLDPGDTQY

abundance: once
j_gene: TRBJ1-2
v_gene: TRBV11-2
CDR3aa: ASSSIRGVYGYT

abundance: once
j_gene: TRBJ2-7
v_gene: TRBV20-1
CDR3aa: SASPPTGEFAEQY

abundance: NA
j_gene: TRBJ1-1
v_gene: TRBV29-1
CDR3aa: SVEGASRYTEAF

abundance: NA
j_gene: TRBJ2-5
v_gene: TRBV20-1
CDR3aa: SARGATRRKETQY

abundance: once
j_gene: TRBJ1-1
v_gene: TRBV29-1
CDR3aa: SAGNTEAF

abundance: NA
j_gene: TRBJ1-3
v_gene: TRBV5-6
CDR3aa: ASSLVLGSGNTIY

abundance: NA
j_gene: TRBJ2-7
v_gene: TRBV7-9
CDR3aa: ASSPGTAQPYEQY

abundance: NA
j_gene: TRBJ2-3
v_gene: TRBV20-1
CDR3aa: SAIRGDTQY

abundance: NA
j_gene: TRBJ2-3
v_gene: TRBV2
CDR3aa: ASRPLGSTDTQY

abundance: NA
j_gene: TRBJ2-3
v_gene: TRBV24-1
CDR3aa: ATSDPSGGEDTQY

abundance: NA
j_gene: TRBJ2-3
v_gene: TRBV5-1
CDR3aa: ASRPGTSDLGTQY

abundance: NA
j_gene: TRBJ1-1
v_gene: TRBV29-1
CDR3aa: SVVVNTEAF

abundance: NA
j_gene: TRBJ2-3
v_gene: TRBV5-1
CDR3aa: ASSQKTSGITDTQY

abundance: NA
j_gene: TRBJ2-2
v_gene: TRBV4-2
CDR3aa: ASSPAGQNTGELF